Listed below are T cell receptor beta chains from one sample, sequenced in a study of T cell responses to AZD1222 COVID-19 vaccine. Libraries were prepared by immunoSEQ multiplex PCR; TCRdb keeps only in-frame clonotypes and omits some of them. The sample yields about 110,000 clones, roughly 85% seen once. The material was peripheral blood, obtained on day 0 of AZD1222 vaccination. The receptors here all came from an adult in good health. The CDR3 runs from the conserved cysteine through the conserved F or W. The D gene is left open where the match is weak. Part of the rows lack a size; the others show once, few, many or a class for expanded clones.

cdr3_nt | cdr3_aa | d_call | clone_size | j_call | v_call
TGTGCCAGCAGCCCCCGGGTCCTTTCCAATGAGCAGTTCTTC | CASSPRVLSNEQFF | - | - | TRBJ2-1 | TRBV7-3
TGCGCCAGCAGCTTGGGTCTAGCGGTGAACACCGGGGAGCTGTTTTTT | CASSLGLAVNTGELFF | TRBD2 | - | TRBJ2-2 | TRBV5-1
TGTGCCAGCAGCCAATGGCGAGGGGAAGACACCGGGGAGCTGTTTTTT | CASSQWRGEDTGELFF | - | - | TRBJ2-2 | TRBV4-2
TGTGCCAGCAGTCCCCCCGGGACGGAGACCCAGTACTTC | CASSPPGTETQYF | - | - | TRBJ2-5 | TRBV28
TGTGCCAGCAGCTTGGGTAACCCGGCGAATTCACCCCTCCACTTT | CASSLGNPANSPLHF | - | - | TRBJ1-6 | TRBV7-8
TGTGCCACCAGTGATTTGGAGGGCCAGCCATTTCCCTATGGCTACACCTTC | CATSDLEGQPFPYGYTF | - | - | TRBJ1-2 | TRBV24-1
TGTGCCTGGAGTCAAGGGGGGGAGACCCAGTACTTC | CAWSQGGETQYF | - | - | TRBJ2-5 | TRBV30
TGTGCCAGCAGCCAAAACAGGGGGCCTAATGAAAAACTGTTTTTT | CASSQNRGPNEKLFF | TRBD1 | few | TRBJ1-4 | TRBV3-1/TRBV3-2
TGTGCCAGCAGCTTAGGGACAGGGGGGTCTCGCGGAGAGACCCAGTACTTC | CASSLGTGGSRGETQYF | TRBD1 | - | TRBJ2-5 | TRBV7-8
TGTGCCAGCAGCTTAGTGGTGTCCGGGGAGCTGTTTTTT | CASSLVVSGELFF | - | - | TRBJ2-2 | TRBV7-9
TGTGCCAGCAGCCAAGGAGGTCCCCCTGGGGAGACGGCAGATACGCAGTATTTT | CASSQGGPPGETADTQYF | - | once | TRBJ2-3 | TRBV14
TGTGCCAGCGCACCCATCCATACCGCGGGGACTGAAGCTTTCTTT | CASAPIHTAGTEAFF | - | - | TRBJ1-1 | TRBV7-3
TGTGCCAGCAGTTACTCTCCCGTTACAGGCGAGACCCAGTACTTC | CASSYSPVTGETQYF | - | - | TRBJ2-5 | TRBV6-5
TGTGCCAGCAGCCGAACAGGGGACTTGAACACTGAAGCTTTCTTT | CASSRTGDLNTEAFF | TRBD1 | - | TRBJ1-1 | TRBV28
TGTGCCAGCAGCTTAACTGGGTCAGGCGGGGGAGTGATAGATACGCAGTATTTT | CASSLTGSGGGVIDTQYF | TRBD2 | - | TRBJ2-3 | TRBV7-3
TGTGCCAGCAGTTATCAGGGAAAGTCCGTTAATTCACCCCTCCACTTT | CASSYQGKSVNSPLHF | - | - | TRBJ1-6 | TRBV6-2/TRBV6-3